The clone carrying this T cell receptor beta chain was picked up one time. This entry belongs to a study of blood T cell repertoires in COVID-19. Within 2 weeks of study entry, exposed participants had contacted a PCR-confirmed or clinician-diagnosed COVID-19 case. Method: immunoSEQ multiplex PCR; TCRdb's copy keeps in-frame clones and lacks some. The table shows about 250,000 clones, with around 83% occurring only once. The CDR3 has 15 amino acids. J lost 3 bases, V lost 2 bases, and 6 bases had no gene match. CDR1 and CDR2 from the germline V gene are SGHRS and YFSETQ. The sample taken for sequencing was PBMCs or T cells enriched from blood (not recorded which). The gene calls are TRBV5-1 and TRBJ2-3, with 7 bases lining up with TRBD1. This TCR was recovered from a woman between 45 and 65 years old who had been exposed to COVID-19. The CDR3 nucleotides read TGCGCCAGCAGCTTCGATGGGGGACAGACAGATACGCAGTATTTT. It encodes CASSFDGGQTDTQYF.